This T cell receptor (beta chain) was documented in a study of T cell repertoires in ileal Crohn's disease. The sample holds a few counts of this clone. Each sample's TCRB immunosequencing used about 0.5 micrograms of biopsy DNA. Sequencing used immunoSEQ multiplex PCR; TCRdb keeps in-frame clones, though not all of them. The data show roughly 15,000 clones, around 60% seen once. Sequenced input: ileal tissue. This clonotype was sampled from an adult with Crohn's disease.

CDR3 sequence: CASSLGQGKTQYF. CDR3 in DNA: TGTGCCAGCAGCTTAGGACAGGGCAAGACCCAGTACTTC. V and J are TRBV7-9 and TRBJ2-5; 7 bases align to TRBD1. Germline loops: CDR1 SEHNR, CDR2 FQNEAQ (reference sequence). The V and J ends lost 1 base and 6 bases, in that order; junction bases with no gene match: 2. This CDR3 contains 13 residues.